The 13 T cell receptor beta chains below all came from one sample that was sequenced in a study of cytotoxic CD8 clonotypes in ibrutinib-treated CLL. Libraries were prepared by immunoSEQ multiplex PCR; TCRdb keeps only in-frame clonotypes and omits some of them. This repertoire shows tens of thousands of clones, under 70% found once; its top ten account for 4.5% to 6%. The sequencing here drew on PBMCs, taken after 12 months of ibrutinib treatment. The receptors shown here come from a human donor with chronic lymphocytic leukemia.

V is TRBV11-2 and J is TRBJ1-1; D unclear. V lost 1 base and J 9 bases, leaving 9 bases between the germline ends. This CDR3 region has 12 residues. Germline loops: CDR1 SGHAT, CDR2 FQNNGV. CDR3 bases: TGTGCCAGCAGCTTAGCTGTGGGAAAAGCTTTCTTT. This encodes CASSLAVGKAFF.

The rearrangement joins TRBV7-9 to TRBJ2-7; D is possibly TRBD2 (5 bases). Trimming left V 5 bases short and J 2 bases short, with 19 bases between. This CDR3 comprises 16 residues. Per the germline V gene, CDR1 is SEHNR and CDR2 is FQNEAQ (reference sequence). This CDR3 reads CASSPYPTGSTYEQYF. CDR3 sequence (DNA): TGTGCCAGCAGCCCGTACCCGACGGGGTCTACCTACGAGCAGTACTTC.

This chain links TRBV30 with TRBJ1-5; D uncertain. Germline V gene sequence: CDR1 GTSNPN, CDR2 SVGIG (reference sequence). This CDR3 is built from 13 residues. The V end lost 2 bases, the J end lost 5 bases, and 10 bases lay between the germline ends. CDR3 coding DNA: TGTGCCTGGAGTCCGACGAGGGATCAGCCCCAGCATTTT. Translation gives CAWSPTRDQPQHF. The variable domain in full, completed from reference TRBV30 and TRBJ1-5, reads SQTIHQWPATLVQPVGSPLSLECTVEGTSNPNLYWYRQAAGRGLQLLFYSVGIGQISSEVPQNLSASRPQDRQFILSSKKLLLSDSGFYLCAWSPTRDQPQHFGDGTRLSIL.

The chain has TRBV7-2 and TRBJ1-5, with 9 bases fitting TRBD1. Trimming took 1 base from V and 8 from J; bases not matched to a gene: 9. The CDR3 runs 16 residues. The germline CDR1 and CDR2 sequences are SGHTA and FQGNSA. The DNA of the CDR3 is TGTGCCAGCAGCTTAGGGGGACAGGGCGGCACGGAGCCCCAGCATTTT. It yields the protein CASSLGGQGGTEPQHF. Variable domain in full (rest from reference TRBV7-2 and TRBJ1-5): GAGVSQSPSNKVTEKGKDVELRCDPISGHTALYWYRQSLGQGLEFLIYFQGNSAPDKSGLPSDRFSAERTGGSVSTLTIQRTQQEDSAVYLCASSLGGQGGTEPQHFGDGTRLSIL.

A few counts support this clone. The chain carries TRBV9 and TRBJ2-1, with 8 bases identical to TRBD2. This CDR3 contains 13 residues. J lost 10 bases, V lost 3 bases, and 6 bases had no gene match. The germline gives CDR1 SGDLS, CDR2 YYNGEE. The CDR3 loop reads CASSGAPGGEQFF. The CDR3 bases are TGTGCCAGCAGCGGAGCCCCGGGGGGGGAGCAGTTCTTC.

This clone came up once. The chain is built from TRBV5-5 and TRBJ1-1; D is perhaps TRBD1 (5 bases). This CDR3 spans 15 amino acids. The V end was cut by 4 bases, the J end by 1 base, with 14 bases between. Germline CDR1 reads SGHKS; CDR2 reads YYEKEE (reference sequence). CDR3 nucleotides: TGTGCCAGCAGCCCCAGCGGGGGGGAGAACACTGAAGCTTTCTTT. Translating gives CASSPSGGENTEAFF.

The genes are TRBV14 and TRBJ2-1; 9 bases align to TRBD1. With V trimmed by 5 bases and J by 5 bases, 13 bases remained unmatched. Germline-derived CDR1 and CDR2 are SGHDN and FVKESK. The CDR3 has 17 residues. Here the CDR3 reads CASSSEDRDRENNEQFF. Written as DNA, the CDR3 is TGTGCCAGCAGCTCTGAGGATAGGGACAGGGAGAACAATGAGCAGTTCTTC.

The rearrangement uses TRBV6-5 and TRBJ1-2; 10 bases are a match to TRBD1. The germline CDR1 and CDR2 sequences are MNHEY and SVGAGI. The V gene end was trimmed by 7 bases and the J gene end by 8 bases; junction bases not matched to a gene: 7. The CDR3 length is 13 residues. The CDR3 reads CASTNDRGRGYTF. For the CDR3, the DNA is TGTGCCAGCACGAACGACAGGGGGCGAGGCTACACCTTC.

The chain links TRBV28 to TRBJ2-1; 12 positions match TRBD2. Looked up from germline, CDR1 is MDHEN and CDR2 is SYDVKM. The CDR3 length is 15 residues. J gave up 6 bases and V 4 bases, and 4 bases lay outside the gene matches. The CDR3 DNA sequence: TGTGCCAGCAGTTCCGCTAGCGGGGGGGGCAATGAGCAGTTCTTC. Its protein product is CASSSASGGGNEQFF.

This clone was detected once. This chain links TRBV6-6 with TRBJ2-7, with 8 bases matching TRBD2. Germline assignment: CDR1 MNHNY and CDR2 SVGAGI (reference sequence). Germline trimming cut 5 bases from V and 1 base from J; bases unmatched to any gene: 7. CDR3 length equals 15 residues. The CDR3 sequence is CASSTSRGGSYEQYF. The CDR3 bases are TGTGCCAGCAGTACCTCCCGGGGGGGTTCCTACGAGCAGTACTTC.

The chain couples TRBV30 to TRBJ2-2; D may correspond to TRBD1 or TRBD2 (5 bases each). V lost 0 bases, J lost 1 base, and 9 bases lay in between. From germline, CDR1 is GTSNPN and CDR2 SVGIG (reference sequence). The CDR3 spans 15 residues. CDR3 amino acids: CAWSVVGGNTGELFF. CDR3 sequence (DNA): TGTGCCTGGAGTGTTGTTGGGGGGAACACCGGGGAGCTGTTTTTT.

The V gene is TRBV11-3, the J gene TRBJ2-3; 11 positions agree with TRBD1. The V gene end was trimmed by 9 bases and the J gene end by 7 bases; junction bases not matched to a gene: 9. The germline gives CDR1 SGHNT, CDR2 YENEEA. The CDR3 spans 14 residues. CDR3 bases: TGTGCCAGTGGACAGGGGGCGAGTCATCATACGCAGTATTTT. Its translation: CASGQGASHHTQYF.

The chain combines TRBV6-5 with TRBJ1-1, with a tentative D call TRBD1 (6 bases). Trimming removed 1 base at V and 6 bases at J, with 15 bases between. Germline V gene lookup returns CDR1 MNHEY and CDR2 SVGAGI. This CDR3 is built from 15 residues. This CDR3 reads CASSYWGRGGSEAFF. The CDR3 bases are TGTGCCAGCAGTTACTGGGGCAGGGGAGGGTCTGAAGCTTTCTTT.